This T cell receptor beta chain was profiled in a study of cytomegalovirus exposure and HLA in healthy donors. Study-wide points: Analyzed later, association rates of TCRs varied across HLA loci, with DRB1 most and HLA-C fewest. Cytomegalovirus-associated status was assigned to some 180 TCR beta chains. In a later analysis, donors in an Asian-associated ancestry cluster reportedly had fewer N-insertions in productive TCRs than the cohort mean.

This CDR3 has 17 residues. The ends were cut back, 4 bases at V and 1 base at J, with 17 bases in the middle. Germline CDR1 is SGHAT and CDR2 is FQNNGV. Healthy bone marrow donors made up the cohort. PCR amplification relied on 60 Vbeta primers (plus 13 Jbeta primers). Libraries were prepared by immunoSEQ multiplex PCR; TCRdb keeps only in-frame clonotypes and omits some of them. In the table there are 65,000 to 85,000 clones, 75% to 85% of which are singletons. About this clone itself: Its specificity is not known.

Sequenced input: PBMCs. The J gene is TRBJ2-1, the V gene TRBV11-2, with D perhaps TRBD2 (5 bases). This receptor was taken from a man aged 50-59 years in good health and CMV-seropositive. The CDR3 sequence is CASSSIGSATSYNEQFF. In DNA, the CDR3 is TGTGCCAGCAGCTCAATTGGTAGCGCAACTTCCTACAATGAGCAGTTCTTC.